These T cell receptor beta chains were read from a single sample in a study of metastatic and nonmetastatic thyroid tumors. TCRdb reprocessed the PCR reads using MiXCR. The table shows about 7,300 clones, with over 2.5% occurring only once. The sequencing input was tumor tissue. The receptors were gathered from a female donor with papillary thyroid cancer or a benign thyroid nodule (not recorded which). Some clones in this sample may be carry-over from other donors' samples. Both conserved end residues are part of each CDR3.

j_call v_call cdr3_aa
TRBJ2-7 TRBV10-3 CATGTSYEQYF
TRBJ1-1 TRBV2 CASSGQAEAFF
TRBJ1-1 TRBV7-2 CASSLAPPGHQNTEAFF
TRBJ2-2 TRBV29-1 CSVTTSGSPGELFF
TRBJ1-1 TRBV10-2 CASSVEENTEAFF
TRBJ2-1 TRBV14 CASSQLGLIAYNEQFF
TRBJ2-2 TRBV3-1 CASSQESHTGELFF
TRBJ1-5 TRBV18 CASSPLDTLGQPQHF
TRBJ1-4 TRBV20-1 CSARTNRATSGNEKLFF
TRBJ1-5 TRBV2 CASSDRQGNQPQHF
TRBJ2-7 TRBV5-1 CASSERLAGLNEQYF
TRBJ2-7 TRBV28 CASIRQGTRGFSRYEQYF
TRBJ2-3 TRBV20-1 CSASAGSGADTQYF
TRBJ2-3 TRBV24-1 CATSDIGASTDTQYF
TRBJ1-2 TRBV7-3 CASSPGQGASGYTF
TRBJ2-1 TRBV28 CASSASGGGHEQFF
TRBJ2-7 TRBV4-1 CASSQTSGSSYEQYF
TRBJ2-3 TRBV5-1 CASSVHMDTQYF
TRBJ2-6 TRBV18 CASSPGRTPGANVLTF
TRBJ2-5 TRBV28 CASSSDGGGEETQYF
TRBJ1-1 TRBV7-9 CASSSLDLNTEAFF
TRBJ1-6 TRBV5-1 CASSPQGGGSPLHF
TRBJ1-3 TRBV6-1 CASTVGGISGNTIYF
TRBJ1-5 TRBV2 CVVQGMGNQPQHF
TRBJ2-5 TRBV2 CASSVAAGIETQYF
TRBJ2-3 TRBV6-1 CASRLAGADTQYF
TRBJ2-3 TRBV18 CASTRTSVGTDTQYF
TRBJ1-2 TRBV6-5 CASSYDGNYGYTF
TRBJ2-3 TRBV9 CASSVVSGSTDTQYF
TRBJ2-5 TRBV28 CASTPPQGWQETQYF
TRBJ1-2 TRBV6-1 CASSQGTNYGYTF
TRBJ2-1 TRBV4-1 CASSQEGLGLAGHEQFF
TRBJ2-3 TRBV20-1 CSARDGRESTDTQYF
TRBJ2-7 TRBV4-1 CASSLQASGNRVGEQYF
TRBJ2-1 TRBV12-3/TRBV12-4 CASSLLGGGNEQFF
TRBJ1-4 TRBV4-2 CASSQPYGGGQGEKLFF
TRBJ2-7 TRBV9 CASSPQGQGIYEQYF
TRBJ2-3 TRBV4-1 CASSGMGAGGPSDTQYF
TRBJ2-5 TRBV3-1 CASSRSGLEETQYF
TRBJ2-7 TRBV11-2 CASSLVGAHEQYF
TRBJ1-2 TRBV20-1 CSARDYSTVSNYGYTF
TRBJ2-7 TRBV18 CASSPSRGRNSGDSSYEQYF